This T cell receptor beta chain came from a study of blood T cell repertoires in COVID-19. Unmatched junction bases numbered 7, after V lost 3 bases and J lost 5 bases. The germline gives CDR1 SGHRS, CDR2 YFSETQ. The CDR3 has 15 residues. In the original workflow: Amplification with reference gene primers provided the estimates of nucleated cell counts. The method was immunoSEQ multiplex PCR; TCRdb's version includes in-frame clones alone and lacks a portion of them. The DNA gave D and trimming, while V, J and clone size come from that table. The table records 55,000 to 65,000 clones, approximately 87% of them present only once.

The sequence derives from a man aged 60 to 69 with active or convalescent COVID-19. This chain uses TRBV5-1 with TRBJ1-4, with 7 positions matching TRBD1. The material sequenced was peripheral blood. The CDR3 protein is CASSYRQGLNEKLFF. The CDR3 region has the DNA TGCGCCAGCAGCTATCGACAGGGACTCAATGAAAAACTGTTTTTT.